This TCR beta chain was retrieved from a study of T cells in Graves' hyperthyroidism and ophthalmopathy. Study findings and constraints: From stable hyperthyroidism, ophthalmopathy was set apart by a 13 V-J model.

The CDR3 length is 18 residues. Losses at the gene ends were 8 bases for V and 6 bases for J; bases not matched to a gene: 23. The germline gives CDR1 MDHEN, CDR2 SYDVKM. Amplified TCR beta CDR3 regions derived from RNA transcripts. The TCR CDR3 first-round RT-PCR relied on the HTBI primer set. TCRdb re-called the multiplex PCR reads with MiXCR, one entry per CDR3 protein. Of about 710,000 distinct CDR3 sequences detected, roughly 15% appear once; the ten largest clones hold around 8%. About this clonotype itself: Its antigen is still unknown.

Sequencing used blood. This rearrangement joins TRBV28 to TRBJ2-7; TRBD2 agrees at 9 bases. The TCR sequence derives from a man between 18 and 29 years old with Graves' hyperthyroidism. The CDR3 DNA is TGTGCCAGCCCCCTCCGGAAAGCGGGAGGTCCTGTCCCCGTCGAGCAGTACTTC. This translates into CASPLRKAGGPVPVEQYF.